This TCR beta chain originates from a study of a mutant IDH1 vaccine in newly diagnosed glioma. Study details: Patients were given eight vaccinations, scheduled in weeks 1, 3, 5, 7, 11, 15, 19 and 23. Patients were started on vaccination 4-6 weeks after radiotherapy alone, or with temozolomide cycles. The treated population exhibited a male proportion of around 62%, a female proportion of around 40%, and a mean age of approximately 41 years. Antecedent treatment encompassed radiotherapy, temozolomide, or their combination; the majority received both.

Libraries were prepared by immunoSEQ multiplex PCR; TCRdb keeps only in-frame clonotypes and omits some of them. The table lists under 150,000 clones, over 75% of them singletons, with 4.5% to 6% in the top ten. Time point given: week 11, during vaccination. Topical imiquimod accompanied each vaccine dose, which consisted of 300 ug of mutant IDH1 20-mer peptide. As concerns this clone: The antigen is not known.

The germline CDR1 and CDR2 sequences are SNHLY and FYNNEI. The CDR3 contains 11 residues. V lost 6 bases to trimming and J lost 10 bases; unmatched junction nucleotides: 4. This TCR was sampled from a man aged 35 to 55 with glioma. This sequence joins TRBV2 and TRBJ1-2; 8 bases agree with TRBD1. Specimen: PBMCs, collected from a glioma patient whose treatment included an IDH1 peptide vaccine. The CDR3 region is CASRETGAYTF. As DNA, the CDR3 is TGTGCCAGCAGAGAGACAGGGGCCTACACCTTC.